This is a list of T cell receptor beta chains from one sample in a study of shared clonotypes between healthy human individuals. Profiled with immunoSEQ multiplex PCR; TCRdb holds only in-frame clones, not every one. There are around 2.3 million clones in the sample; under 97% occur only once, and approximately 0.13% lies in the top ten. What was sequenced was naive CD4+ T cells sorted from blood. These receptors were collected from a man between 18 and 35 years old in good health. Both conserved end residues are part of each CDR3. D genes are given only for firm matches. A row's size may be missing; if present it is once, few, many or a size class.

V gene	J gene	clone size	D gene	CDR3 protein	CDR3 DNA
TRBV28	TRBJ1-1	-	-	CASSSGVTGLNTEAFF	TGTGCCAGCAGCAGTGGGGTCACAGGGTTGAACACTGAAGCTTTCTTT
TRBV4-3	TRBJ2-7	-	TRBD1	CASSQALGQSYEQYF	TGCGCCAGCAGCCAAGCCCTGGGACAGTCCTACGAGCAGTACTTC
TRBV10-3	TRBJ1-1	-	TRBD1	CAISEMIQGAAEAFF	TGTGCCATCAGTGAGATGATACAGGGGGCCGCTGAAGCTTTCTTT
TRBV9	TRBJ2-3	-	-	CASSVLQLPTDTQYF	TGTGCCAGCAGCGTACTCCAACTACCCACAGATACGCAGTATTTT
TRBV6-4	TRBJ2-1	-	TRBD2	CASSDPAGGQHEQFF	TGTGCCAGCAGTGATCCAGCGGGGGGACAGCATGAGCAGTTCTTC
TRBV6-5	TRBJ1-2	-	TRBD1	CASSYSGTGIYGYTF	TGTGCCAGCAGTTACTCCGGGACAGGGATCTATGGCTACACCTTC
TRBV27	TRBJ2-7	-	TRBD1	CASSRGQGTYEQYF	TGTGCCAGCAGCCGCGGACAGGGAACCTACGAGCAGTACTTC
TRBV30	TRBJ1-1	-	TRBD1	CAWQRDSPTWAEAFF	TGTGCCTGGCAAAGGGACAGCCCTACCTGGGCTGAAGCTTTCTTT
TRBV7-7	TRBJ2-5	-	-	CASSLAFLETQYF	TGTGCTAGCAGCTTAGCGTTCTTAGAGACCCAGTACTTC
TRBV19	TRBJ2-1	-	TRBD2	CASSIFGLAVYDEQFF	TGTGCCAGTAGTATCTTCGGGCTAGCGGTCTACGATGAGCAGTTCTTC
TRBV15	TRBJ2-7	-	-	CATSRPRDTDYEQYF	TGTGCCACCAGCAGACCCCGGGACACCGACTACGAGCAGTACTTC
TRBV2	TRBJ1-4	-	-	CASSEFKLTNEKLFF	TGTGCCAGCAGTGAGTTTAAACTTACTAATGAAAAACTGTTTTTT
TRBV2	TRBJ1-6	-	-	CASTPRQGGGYSPLHF	TGTGCCAGCACCCCCCGCCAGGGTGGCGGGTATTCACCCCTCCACTTT
TRBV7-6	TRBJ1-1	-	TRBD1	CASSLGQGNLNTEAFF	TGTGCCAGCAGCTTAGGACAGGGTAACCTGAACACTGAAGCTTTCTTT
TRBV19	TRBJ2-1	-	-	CASSIHSGFYNEQFF	TGTGCCAGTAGTATACACAGCGGGTTCTACAATGAGCAGTTCTTC
TRBV30	TRBJ2-5	-	TRBD2	CAWSATSGTGETQYF	TGTGCCTGGAGCGCGACTAGCGGAACAGGCGAGACCCAGTACTTC
TRBV7-8	TRBJ1-5	-	-	CASSLGWGRIQPQHF	TGTGCCAGCAGCTTAGGGTGGGGTAGGATTCAGCCCCAGCATTTT
TRBV11-3	TRBJ2-2	-	TRBD2	CASSLVGLAGGRVTGELFF	TGTGCCAGCAGCTTAGTGGGACTAGCGGGAGGCCGCGTCACCGGGGAGCTGTTTTTT
TRBV27	TRBJ2-2	-	TRBD1	CASRSQTGANTGELFF	TGTGCCAGCCGATCACAGACAGGGGCGAACACCGGGGAGCTGTTTTTT
TRBV27	TRBJ2-4	-	TRBD2	CASSQREEVKNIQYF	TGTGCCAGCAGCCAGCGGGAGGAGGTCAAAAACATTCAGTACTTC
TRBV4-3	TRBJ2-7	-	-	CASSQETGSSYEQYF	TGCGCCAGCAGCCAAGAGACGGGTAGCTCCTACGAGCAGTACTTC
TRBV19	TRBJ2-1	-	-	CASKRGSNEQFF	TGTGCCAGTAAAAGGGGCAGCAATGAGCAGTTCTTC
TRBV12-5	TRBJ1-2	-	-	CASGLGQRGYTF	TGTGCTAGTGGTTTGGGACAGCGTGGCTACACCTTC
TRBV5-1	TRBJ2-3	-	-	CASKSGASTDTQYF	TGCGCCAGCAAATCCGGGGCGAGCACAGATACGCAGTATTTT
TRBV10-3	TRBJ2-5	-	-	CAITDGYVETQYF	TGTGCCATCACGGACGGCTACGTAGAGACCCAGTACTTC
TRBV30	TRBJ1-1	-	-	CAWSGRNTEAFF	TGTGCCTGGAGTGGGAGAAACACTGAAGCTTTCTTT
TRBV7-3	TRBJ2-2	-	TRBD2	CASSSSGGPAGELFF	TGTGCCAGCAGCTCGAGCGGGGGGCCCGCCGGGGAGCTGTTTTTT
TRBV7-2	TRBJ2-7	-	TRBD2	CASSSRTSGTYEQYF	TGTGCCAGCAGCTCCCGGACTAGCGGTACCTACGAGCAGTACTTC
TRBV4-3	TRBJ1-3	-	-	CASSQDLAGNNGNTIYF	TGCGCCAGCAGCCAAGACCTGGCGGGCAATAATGGAAACACCATATATTTT
TRBV28	TRBJ1-2	-	-	CASSNANYGYTF	TGTGCCAGCAGTAACGCTAACTATGGCTACACCTTC
TRBV9	TRBJ2-5	-	-	CASSVREQGFQETQYF	TGTGCCAGCAGCGTACGGGAGCAGGGATTTCAAGAGACCCAGTACTTC
TRBV18	TRBJ1-5	-	-	CASSAPGVPGQPQHF	TGTGCCAGCTCGGCCCCGGGAGTACCCGGCCAGCCCCAGCATTTT
TRBV2	TRBJ1-3	-	-	CASSGVAGNTIYF	TGTGCCAGCAGTGGGGTAGCTGGAAACACCATATATTTT
TRBV28	TRBJ2-5	-	TRBD2	CARCGLAGGPRSQETQYF	TGTGCCAGGTGCGGACTAGCGGGGGGCCCGCGTAGTCAAGAGACCCAGTACTTC
TRBV6-6	TRBJ2-5	-	TRBD1	CASSPGTGETQYF	TGTGCCAGCAGCCCCGGGACAGGAGAGACCCAGTACTTC
TRBV5-6	TRBJ2-7	-	TRBD1	CASSQRTGSYEQYF	TGTGCCAGCAGCCAGAGGACAGGATCCTACGAGCAGTACTTC
TRBV6-5	TRBJ2-3	few	TRBD2	CASRPGTSGTDTQYF	TGTGCCAGCAGGCCCGGGACTAGCGGTACAGATACGCAGTATTTT
TRBV7-3	TRBJ2-3	once	-	CASSLNGVTQYF	TGTGCCAGCAGCTTAAACGGGGTTACGCAGTATTTT
TRBV18	TRBJ2-2	once	TRBD1	CASSFRQGPTGELFF	TGTGCCAGCTCATTCAGACAGGGGCCCACCGGGGAGCTGTTTTTT
TRBV19	TRBJ2-3	-	-	CASSKASTDTQYF	TGTGCCAGTAGTAAGGCTAGCACAGATACGCAGTATTTT
TRBV18	TRBJ2-7	-	-	CASSPPSEYEQYF	TGTGCCAGCTCACCACCTTCCGAGTACGAGCAGTACTTC
TRBV28	TRBJ1-4	-	TRBD1	CASSTGGQGHEKLFF	TGTGCCAGCAGTACCGGGGGACAGGGTCATGAAAAACTGTTTTTT
TRBV7-6	TRBJ1-6	-	TRBD1	CASSLTGELDSPLHF	TGTGCCAGCAGCCTGACAGGGGAATTGGATTCACCCCTCCACTTT
TRBV7-6	TRBJ1-6	few	-	CASSLRDPGSPLHF	TGTGCCAGCAGCCTCCGGGACCCAGGTTCACCCCTCCACTTT
TRBV19	TRBJ1-2	-	TRBD1	CASSVSTGANYGYTF	TGTGCCAGTAGTGTCAGTACAGGGGCAAACTATGGCTACACCTTC
TRBV4-1	TRBJ2-2	-	TRBD1	CASSQDLNRGDTGELFF	TGCGCCAGCAGCCAAGATCTAAACAGGGGCGACACCGGGGAGCTGTTTTTT
TRBV30	TRBJ2-7	-	-	CAWRATRGPSYEQYF	TGTGCCTGGAGGGCCACAAGGGGACCCTCCTACGAGCAGTACTTC
TRBV28	TRBJ2-4	-	-	CASSLRGPWNIQYF	TGTGCCAGCAGTTTACGGGGGCCCTGGAACATTCAGTACTTC
TRBV7-2	TRBJ2-1	-	TRBD2	CASSFSSGRGDEQFF	TGTGCCAGCAGCTTCTCTAGCGGGAGGGGCGATGAGCAGTTCTTC
TRBV10-1	TRBJ2-1	-	TRBD2	CASSVAGTYNEQFF	TGCGCCAGCAGTGTAGCGGGTACCTACAATGAGCAGTTCTTC
TRBV5-1	TRBJ2-3	-	TRBD2	CASRGYGLAGTDTQYF	TGCGCCAGCAGAGGGTATGGTCTAGCGGGCACAGATACGCAGTATTTT
TRBV7-9	TRBJ1-2	-	TRBD1	CASSLGGQANIYGYTF	TGTGCCAGCAGCTTAGGAGGACAGGCGAATATCTATGGCTACACCTTC
TRBV4-3	TRBJ2-2	-	TRBD1	CASSQKTGTNTGELFF	TGCGCCAGCAGCCAAAAGACAGGGACGAACACCGGGGAGCTGTTTTTT
TRBV6-6	TRBJ1-2	-	-	CASSTRGQPTMGYTF	TGTGCCAGCAGTACCAGAGGACAGCCAACCATGGGCTACACCTTC